This is a list of T cell receptor beta chains from one sample in a study of blood T cell dynamics during melanoma immunotherapy. Sequencing was performed with immunoSEQ multiplex PCR; in TCRdb, only in-frame clones are kept and a portion is missing. The sample has around 26,000 clones, around nine tenths seen once. Sequencing was performed on blood, taken from a patient treated with checkpoint blockade. These receptor sequences come from a human donor with melanoma. The CDR3 runs from the conserved cysteine through the conserved F or W. Fields, in order: V gene, clone size, J gene, D gene, CDR3 protein, CDR3 DNA. A D gene is named only where the DNA matches it firmly. The listing skips clone size in some rows; elsewhere it reads once, few, many or a size class.

TRBV7-3	NA	TRBJ2-7	TRBD2	CASSFLAEGYEQYF	TGTGCCAGCAGCTTCCTAGCGGAGGGGTACGAGCAGTACTTC
TRBV10-3	once	TRBJ2-1	TRBD2	CAIGGTGGPNNEQFF	TGTGCCATCGGAGGCACGGGAGGGCCCAACAATGAGCAGTTCTTC
TRBV10-3	NA	TRBJ2-3	NA	CAISESLGVRTDTQYF	TGTGCCATCAGTGAGTCTTTGGGAGTGCGCACAGATACGCAGTATTTT
TRBV4-2	NA	TRBJ2-4	NA	CASSQYRTLENIQYF	TGTGCCAGCAGCCAATATAGGACCCTAGAAAACATTCAGTACTTC
TRBV10-3	NA	TRBJ2-5	TRBD2	CAIRGTSGRQETQYF	TGTGCCATCAGGGGGACTAGCGGGCGACAAGAGACCCAGTACTTC
TRBV11-2	NA	TRBJ2-3	NA	CASRDSLTSTDTQYF	TGTGCCAGCAGGGACAGCCTTACTAGCACAGATACGCAGTATTTT
TRBV7-8	NA	TRBJ2-2	NA	CASSRARGSGAGELFF	TGTGCCAGCAGCCGCGCCCGAGGGTCAGGAGCCGGGGAGCTGTTTTTT
TRBV7-2	NA	TRBJ1-5	TRBD1	CASSFTGGSNQPQHF	TGTGCCAGCAGCTTTACAGGGGGCAGCAATCAGCCCCAGCATTTT
TRBV6-1	NA	TRBJ2-7	NA	CASSEPEPSGPLGTF	TGTGCCAGCAGTGAACCCGAACCCTCGGGACCACTGGGGACCTTC
TRBV2	few	TRBJ2-7	NA	CASSIGPGEQYF	TGTGCCAGCAGCATTGGACCGGGCGAGCAGTACTTC
TRBV5-1	NA	TRBJ2-3	TRBD2	CASSRASGGTDTQYF	TGCGCCAGCAGCCGTGCTAGCGGAGGCACAGATACGCAGTATTTT
TRBV14	NA	TRBJ2-7	TRBD2	CASSQAGLAFHEQYF	TGTGCCAGCAGCCAAGCGGGACTAGCCTTCCACGAGCAGTACTTC
TRBV7-6	NA	TRBJ1-2	TRBD1	CASSLARDRVDYGYTF	TGTGCCAGCAGCTTAGCGAGGGACAGGGTGGACTATGGCTACACCTTC
TRBV7-3	NA	TRBJ2-5	NA	CASSLTPQGKETQYF	TGTGCCAGCAGCTTAACCCCTCAGGGAAAAGAGACCCAGTACTTC
TRBV28	NA	TRBJ2-7	NA	CASSSPGEGRASYEQYF	TGTGCCAGCAGCTCCCCAGGAGAGGGAAGAGCGTCCTACGAGCAGTACTTC
TRBV4-1	NA	TRBJ2-1	TRBD2	CASSQLTSGSSHEQFF	TGCGCCAGCAGCCAACTGACTAGCGGGAGTTCCCATGAGCAGTTCTTC
TRBV29-1	NA	TRBJ1-1	NA	CSVTTGWGTEAFF	TGCAGCGTGACAACAGGGTGGGGCACTGAAGCTTTCTTT
TRBV7-2	NA	TRBJ2-7	TRBD2	CASSVRTSGYEQYF	TGTGCCAGCAGCGTTCGGACTAGCGGATACGAGCAGTACTTC
TRBV28	NA	TRBJ2-2	TRBD2	CASSSPSGRPNTGELFF	TGTGCCAGCAGTTCGCCCAGCGGGAGACCGAACACCGGGGAGCTGTTTTTT
TRBV2	few	TRBJ1-6	NA	CASSEGEGYNSPLHF	TGTGCCAGCAGTGAGGGGGAAGGATATAATTCACCCCTCCACTTT
TRBV7-9	NA	TRBJ1-4	NA	CASSQNSEKLFF	TGTGCCAGCAGCCAAAACAGCGAAAAACTGTTTTTT
TRBV16	NA	TRBJ1-5	NA	CASSPQSNQPQHF	TGTGCCAGCAGCCCCCAGTCCAATCAGCCCCAGCATTTT
TRBV4-1	NA	TRBJ1-1	TRBD1	CASSHLPTGVLTEAFF	TGCGCCAGCAGCCACCTCCCGACAGGGGTGCTCACTGAAGCTTTCTTT
TRBV6-1	NA	TRBJ1-1	TRBD1	CASSDPLDRVRYTEAFF	TGTGCCAGCAGTGATCCTCTGGACAGGGTAAGGTACACTGAAGCTTTCTTT
TRBV19	NA	TRBJ1-5	NA	CASSIVGGIGNQPQHF	TGTGCCAGTAGTATAGTCGGGGGCATCGGCAATCAGCCCCAGCATTTT
TRBV5-1	NA	TRBJ2-7	TRBD2	CASSPMERAGVREQYF	TGCGCCAGCAGCCCCATGGAGCGAGCGGGAGTTAGGGAGCAGTACTTC
TRBV27	NA	TRBJ1-5	NA	CASSLSSNQPQHF	TGTGCCAGCAGTTTGTCTAGCAATCAGCCCCAGCATTTT
TRBV6-5	NA	TRBJ1-3	TRBD1	CASRPTGDGNTIYF	TGTGCCAGCAGACCGACAGGGGACGGAAACACCATATATTTT
TRBV6-1	few	TRBJ1-5	TRBD1	CASRPDRGDNQPQHF	TGTGCCAGCAGACCTGACAGGGGCGACAATCAGCCCCAGCATTTT
TRBV5-1	NA	TRBJ1-2	NA	CASSSGDSSYGYTF	TGCGCCAGCAGCTCGGGAGACTCCTCCTATGGCTACACCTTC
TRBV11-2	NA	TRBJ1-5	NA	CASSSSRAGDQPQHF	TGTGCCAGCAGCTCCTCCCGGGCCGGAGATCAGCCCCAGCATTTT
TRBV13	NA	TRBJ2-1	NA	CASSFGRYNEQFF	TGTGCCAGCAGCTTCGGACGCTACAATGAGCAGTTCTTC
TRBV28	NA	TRBJ2-7	TRBD2	CASSYSGKAYEQYF	TGTGCCAGCAGTTATAGCGGGAAAGCCTACGAGCAGTACTTC